A selection of T cell receptor beta chains follows, all from one sample in a study of T cells after posttransplantation cyclophosphamide. Libraries were prepared by immunoSEQ multiplex PCR; TCRdb keeps only in-frame clonotypes and omits some of them. Of just under 20,000 clones in the sample, 75% to 90% were seen once. Here the sequenced sample was PBMCs, taken after allogeneic stem cell transplant with posttransplant cyclophosphamide. All receptors derive from a female patient in her thirties or forties who received an allogeneic stem cell transplant from a related donor, was CMV-positive, and had no GVHD. Some T cells may have come from the graft donor. CDR3s leave out the opening cysteine and the closing phenylalanine or tryptophan. Fields, in order: J gene, V gene, CDR3 protein.

>TRBJ2-5|TRBV7-2
ASSSYQETQY
>TRBJ2-7|TRBV5-4
ASSQLPGLAYEQY
>TRBJ2-2|TRBV10-2
ASRFLAGSTGELF
>TRBJ2-3|TRBV7-3
ASSSDSYGTQY
>TRBJ1-5|TRBV19
ASRGGIGGQPQH
>TRBJ2-1|TRBV28
ASGNWGLAGGSSYNEQF
>TRBJ2-2|TRBV19
ASSIQTGGSGELF
>-|TRBV29-1
SIRDRVTYEQY
>TRBJ2-1|TRBV9
ASSPGERKLAASYNEQF
>TRBJ2-1|TRBV19
ASSRIGDRVDNEQF
>TRBJ1-4|TRBV18
ASSLSWRGTGDEKLF
>TRBJ2-1|TRBV9
ASSDSLVGPLAVPYNEQF
>TRBJ1-3|TRBV10-1
ASSGPCGTLSGNTIY
>TRBJ2-1|TRBV4-3
ASSQDKLAGGLGEQF
>TRBJ2-5|TRBV7-9
ASSLALRGAETQY
>TRBJ2-7|TRBV5-4
ASSLDRTVYEQY
>TRBJ2-5|TRBV4-3
ASSLTLPWEPEETQY
>TRBJ2-6|TRBV27
ASSPRRTSGRAGANVLT
>TRBJ2-7|TRBV2
ASISPSSYEQY
>TRBJ2-2|TRBV5-1
ASSLTHLNTGELF
>TRBJ1-5|TRBV11-2
ASSRDSLDQPQH
>TRBJ1-2|TRBV5-4
ASSLPPGQGPLYGYT
>TRBJ1-1|TRBV29-1
SVAGGGSTEAF
>TRBJ1-1|TRBV27
ASSVGGIRTEAF
>TRBJ1-4|TRBV15
ATSRQGGATNEKLF
>TRBJ2-7|TRBV27
ASSGGTGGYEQY
>TRBJ2-1|TRBV19
ASSILTSGNEQF
>TRBJ2-1|TRBV10-3
AIREKLKLTEINSYNEQF